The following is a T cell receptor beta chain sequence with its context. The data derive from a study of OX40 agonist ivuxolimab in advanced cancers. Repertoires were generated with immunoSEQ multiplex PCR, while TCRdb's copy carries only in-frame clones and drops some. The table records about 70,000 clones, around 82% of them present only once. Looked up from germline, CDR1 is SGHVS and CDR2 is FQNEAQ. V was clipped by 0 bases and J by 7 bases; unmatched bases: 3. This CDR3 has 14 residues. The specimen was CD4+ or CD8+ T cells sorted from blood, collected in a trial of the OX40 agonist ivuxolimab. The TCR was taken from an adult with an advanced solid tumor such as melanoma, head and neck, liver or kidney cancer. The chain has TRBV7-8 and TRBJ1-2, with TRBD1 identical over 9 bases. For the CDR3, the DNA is TGTGCCAGCAGCTTAGCTAGGACAGGGGTTGGCTACACCTTC. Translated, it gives CASSLARTGVGYTF.